The 29 T cell receptor beta chains below all came from one sample that was sequenced in a study of T cell changes during pregnancy in multiple sclerosis. The repertoire was sequenced with immunoSEQ multiplex PCR; TCRdb's copy has only in-frame clones and lacks some. The table records 42,000 or so clones, roughly 88% of them present only once. This sample comprised CD8+ T cells from peripheral blood mononuclear cells, obtained in the first trimester of pregnancy. The source of these receptors is a female donor with multiple sclerosis, enrolled in a pregnancy study.

The rearrangement links TRBV2 to TRBJ2-1; the D gene is possibly TRBD1 (6 bases). Germline-derived CDR1 and CDR2 are SNHLY and FYNNEI. V was trimmed by 4 bases and J by 3 bases, leaving 16 bases between them. The CDR3 contains 16 residues. CDR3 in amino acids: CASSALEGTNYNEQFF. The CDR3 DNA reads as TGTGCCAGCAGTGCCCTCGAGGGGACAAACTACAATGAGCAGTTCTTC. Using reference TRBV2 and TRBJ2-1 for the parts outside the CDR3, the full variable domain is EPEVTQTPSHQVTQMGQEVILRCVPISNHLYFYWYRQILGQKVEFLVSFYNNEISEKSEIFDDQFSVERPDGSNFTLKIRSTKLEDSAMYFCASSALEGTNYNEQFFGPGTRLTVL.

The chain recombines TRBV13 with TRBJ1-1; D gene unclear. This CDR3 has 13 amino acids. Trimming shortened V by 1 base and J by 7 bases, and 10 bases separated the two germline ends. CDR1 and CDR2 (germline): PRHDT, FYEKMQ (reference sequence). The CDR3 region has the DNA TGTGCCAGCAGCTTAGTCGCCCGGGGTGAAGCTTTCTTT. Translation: CASSLVARGEAFF.

This chain uses TRBV29-1 with TRBJ2-7; 8 bases line up with TRBD1. Trimming at V came to 4 bases and at J to 4 bases, leaving 6 bases not matched to a gene. Germline V gene data show CDR1 as SQVTM and CDR2 as ANQGSEA. The CDR3 extends over 13 amino acids. This CDR3 is CSVAPGGAYEQYF. The CDR3 region has the DNA TGCAGCGTTGCCCCAGGGGGCGCGTACGAGCAGTACTTC.

The gene calls are TRBV12-5 and TRBJ1-1; no firm D call. Germline assignment: CDR1 LGHNT and CDR2 FRNRAP. This CDR3 spans 17 amino acids. With 3 bases removed from V and 0 bases from J, the gap between germline ends came to 17 bases. CDR3 loop: CASGFLLRGSVNTEAFF. The CDR3, as DNA: TGTGCTAGTGGTTTCCTCCTACGGGGTTCGGTGAACACTGAAGCTTTCTTT.

J is TRBJ2-3 and V is TRBV14, with 8 bases matching TRBD2. This CDR3 has 16 amino acids. Germline assignment: CDR1 SGHDN and CDR2 FVKESK. V dropped 3 bases and J dropped 4; count of bases not matched to a gene: 9. The CDR3: CASSQRGAGEADTQYF. Here the CDR3 DNA reads TGTGCCAGCAGCCAGCGAGGAGCGGGAGAAGCAGATACGCAGTATTTT.

As regards this clone: Other DNA variants within this sample encode the same CDR3. The gene calls are TRBV5-6 and TRBJ2-7; D unclear. This CDR3 spans 12 amino acids. V was trimmed by 3 bases and J by 3 bases, leaving 7 bases between them. The germline gives CDR1 SGHDT, CDR2 YYEEEE. The CDR3 DNA sequence: TGTGCCAGCAGCTCGCGACACTACGAGCAGTACTTC. Translating gives CASSSRHYEQYF.

The chain carries TRBV6-5 and TRBJ2-3; possible D gene TRBD2, 6 bases. This CDR3 is 13 amino acids long. Germline values: CDR1 MNHEY, CDR2 SVGAGI. V lost 6 bases and J lost 3, with 10 bases in between. The CDR3 protein is CASSPAGTDTQYF. The CDR3 DNA reads TGTGCCAGCAGCCCCGCGGGGACAGATACGCAGTATTTT.

The V and J genes are TRBV6-1 and TRBJ2-2; 7 nucleotides agree with TRBD1. Germline values: CDR1 MNHNS, CDR2 SASEGT. Trimming removed 3 bases from V and 4 bases from J; junction bases left unmatched: 5. This CDR3 comprises 15 residues. The CDR3 DNA sequence: TGTGCCAGCAGTGAGGACAGGAGCCTCACCGGGGAGCTGTTTTTT. Translation: CASSEDRSLTGELFF.

V usage is TRBV9 and J usage is TRBJ2-3, with unresolved D. Trimming removed 3 bases at V and 2 bases at J, with 4 bases between. The CDR3 is made up of 12 amino acids. CDR1 SGDLS and CDR2 YYNGEE come from the germline V gene. CDR3 sequence reads: CASSGYTDTQYF. The CDR3 DNA reads TGTGCCAGCAGCGGCTACACAGATACGCAGTATTTT.

The chain recombines TRBV19 with TRBJ1-5; TRBD1 might be the D (5 bases). The CDR3 consists of 14 residues. Per germline, CDR1 LNHDA and CDR2 SQIVND (reference sequence). V dropped 6 bases and J dropped 3 bases, with 12 bases sitting between them. As DNA, the CDR3 is TGTGCCAGTAGCCTGGGGGGACCCAATCAGCCCCAGCATTTT. It translates to CASSLGGPNQPQHF.

CDR3 in DNA: TGTGCCAGCAGTGTCGGACAGAACTACGAGCAGTACTTC. Translation gives CASSVGQNYEQYF. This chain joins TRBV6-1 and TRBJ2-7; the D gene is possibly TRBD1 (6 bases). The V end lost 4 bases, the J end lost 3 bases, and 10 bases lay between the germline ends. Germline V gives CDR1 MNHNS, CDR2 SASEGT. The CDR3 length is 13 residues.

The chain uses TRBV27 and TRBJ2-5; D perhaps matches TRBD2 (6 bases). V lost 7 bases to trimming and J lost 1 base, with 16 bases between them. In germline, CDR1 is MNHEY, CDR2 SMNVEV (reference sequence). The CDR3 extends over 15 amino acids. In DNA form, the CDR3 reads TGTGCCAGCACTAGGGGTAGCGGACTCCAAGAGACCCAGTACTTC. Translation: CASTRGSGLQETQYF.

This CDR3 reads CASSTGGGFINEQFF. In nucleotides, the CDR3 is TGTGCCAGCAGCACGGGGGGGGGTTTTATTAATGAGCAGTTCTTC. The V call is TRBV7-9, the J call TRBJ2-1; 8 bases match TRBD2. Trimming removed 5 bases from V and 7 bases from J; junction bases left unmatched: 10. Germline CDR1 reads SEHNR; CDR2 reads FQNEAQ (reference sequence). The CDR3 has 15 residues.

The chain links TRBV5-1 to TRBJ2-2, with a tentative D call TRBD2 (5 bases). From germline, CDR1 is SGHRS and CDR2 YFSETQ. The CDR3 totals 14 residues. The germline V and J ends were trimmed by 3 bases and 2 bases, with 8 bases remaining between them. The CDR3 coding sequence is TGCGCCAGCAGCTCCGGGGTTAACACCGGGGAGCTGTTTTTT. This translates into CASSSGVNTGELFF.

By share of the sample, this clone is medium-sized. The chain joins TRBV20-1 to TRBJ1-1; 10 bases align to TRBD1. The V and J ends lost 5 bases and 6 bases, in that order; junction bases with no gene match: 0. The CDR3 totals 11 residues. In germline, CDR1 is DFQATT, CDR2 SNEGSKA (reference sequence). CDR3 bases: TGCAGTGCTGGACAGGGGGCTGAAGCTTTCTTT. This sequence encodes CSAGQGAEAFF.

This chain uses TRBV18 with TRBJ2-7; weak D call: TRBD2 (6 bases). V was trimmed by 3 bases and J by 4 bases, leaving 16 bases between them. The germline CDR1 and CDR2 sequences are KGHSH and LQKENI. The CDR3 has 15 residues. The CDR3 nucleotides are TGTGCCAGCTCACCGCGGGTCGGTGGGACTTACGAGCAGTACTTC. This translates into CASSPRVGGTYEQYF. The entire variable domain, with the rest obtained from reference TRBV18 and TRBJ2-7, is as follows: NAGVMQNPRHLVRRRGQEARLRCSPMKGHSHVYWYRQLPEEGLKFMVYLQKENIIDESGMPKERFSAEFPKEGPSILRIQQVVRGDSAAYFCASSPRVGGTYEQYFGPGTRLTVT.

V is TRBV2 and J is TRBJ2-1; TRBD2 agrees at 8 bases. This CDR3 is built from 17 residues. Germline CDR1 and CDR2: SNHLY and FYNNEI. Trimming cost V 8 bases and J 0 bases; bases outside gene matches: 12. The CDR3 DNA follows: TGTGCCAGCCGAGATGGGCTAGCGGGTTACTCCTACAATGAGCAGTTCTTC. Amino acids: CASRDGLAGYSYNEQFF.

This clone was observed a single time. The chain's CDR3 is CASSPEGQGAGYGYTF. The CDR3 DNA reads as TGTGCCAGCAGCCCCGAAGGGCAGGGGGCTGGCTATGGCTACACCTTC. The chain joins TRBV7-3 to TRBJ1-2, with 8 nucleotides matching TRBD1. CDR1 is SGHTA, CDR2 FQGTGA, per germline. The CDR3 runs to 16 residues. V lost 5 bases to trimming and J lost 4 bases; unmatched junction nucleotides: 12.

The V call is TRBV2, the J call TRBJ2-3, with TRBD2 matching 12 bases. This CDR3 has 16 amino acids. Trimming took 6 bases from V and 6 from J; bases not matched to a gene: 10. Germline V gene sequence: CDR1 SNHLY, CDR2 FYNNEI. This CDR3 reads CASSRLAGASGDTQYF. The CDR3 coding sequence is TGTGCCAGCAGCCGACTAGCGGGGGCCTCCGGGGATACGCAGTATTTT. Using reference TRBV2 and TRBJ2-3 for the parts outside the CDR3, the full variable domain is EPEVTQTPSHQVTQMGQEVILRCVPISNHLYFYWYRQILGQKVEFLVSFYNNEISEKSEIFDDQFSVERPDGSNFTLKIRSTKLEDSAMYFCASSRLAGASGDTQYFGPGTRLTVL.

The V and J genes are TRBV4-1 and TRBJ1-2; 7 bases are a match to TRBD1. Germline CDR1 reads MGHRA; CDR2 reads YSYEKL. CDR3 size: 14 residues. V lost 4 bases to trimming and J lost 7 bases; unmatched junction nucleotides: 9. CDR3 DNA sequence: TGCGCCAGCAGCCTATCTTGGACAGGAGGTGGCTACACCTTC. Amino acid sequence: CASSLSWTGGGYTF.

This chain joins TRBV27 and TRBJ2-7; maybe TRBD1 (5 bases). CDR1 and CDR2 from the germline V gene are MNHEY and SMNVEV (reference sequence). There are 13 residues in the CDR3. V was cut by 5 bases and J by 0 bases, with 8 bases left in between. CDR3 coding DNA: TGTGCCAGCAGTCCGACAGTCTCCTACGAGCAGTACTTC. It translates to CASSPTVSYEQYF.

Only a few counts were recorded for this clone. The chain couples TRBV2 to TRBJ2-7; 7 bases are a match to TRBD2. CDR1 SNHLY and CDR2 FYNNEI come from the germline V gene. V shed 3 bases and J 2 bases; nucleotides not matched to a gene: 10. CDR3 length: 16 residues. This CDR3 reads CASSDPRSGLTYEQYF. The CDR3 bases are TGTGCCAGCAGTGATCCGAGGTCGGGACTAACCTACGAGCAGTACTTC.

This clone was seen just once. This chain joins TRBV27 and TRBJ1-2, with TRBD1 identical over 10 bases. Germline values: CDR1 MNHEY, CDR2 SMNVEV (reference sequence). CDR3 length equals 17 residues. V was pared by 1 base and J by 1 base, with 6 bases of the junction left unmatched. CDR3 DNA: TGTGCCAGCAGTTTATATGGGACAGGGGCGGGTAACTATGGCTACACCTTC. This gives the protein CASSLYGTGAGNYGYTF.

This clone was counted a single time. This chain's CDR3 is CASSFGHRSRTEAFF. The CDR3 DNA reads TGTGCCAGCAGCTTTGGACACCGCTCTCGCACTGAAGCTTTCTTT. The chain joins TRBV5-8 to TRBJ1-1; D is perhaps TRBD1 (5 bases). Trimming left V 2 bases short and J 4 bases short, with 15 bases between. The CDR3 runs to 15 residues. Germline CDR1 reads SGHTS; CDR2 reads YDEGEE.

This clone was recorded once. V and J are TRBV7-9 and TRBJ1-3; D might be TRBD1 (5 bases). Germline V CDR1 and CDR2: SEHNR, FQNEAQ (reference sequence). Trimming took off 5 bases at V and 0 bases at J, with 11 bases between the two ends. The CDR3 totals 15 residues. In DNA form, the CDR3 reads TGTGCCAGCAGCCCCGGGACTCACTCTGGAAACACCATATATTTT. Its protein is CASSPGTHSGNTIYF.

A few counts support this clone. The chain recombines TRBV11-3 with TRBJ2-7; weak D call: TRBD2 (5 bases). The CDR3 loop spans 11 amino acids. Germline loops: CDR1 SGHNT, CDR2 YENEEA. V lost 5 bases, J lost 7 bases, and 9 bases lay in between. CDR3 amino acids: CASSEGGEQYF. CDR3 nucleotide sequence: TGTGCCAGCAGCGAGGGCGGTGAGCAGTACTTC.

The V and J genes are TRBV15 and TRBJ1-2; D gene uncertain. Trimming stripped 0 bases from V and 1 base from J, with 9 bases between. This CDR3 comprises 15 residues. The germline V gene has CDR1 LNHNV and CDR2 YYDKDF (reference sequence). The CDR3 is CATSRDSYDNYGYTF. CDR3 in DNA: TGTGCCACCAGCAGAGATAGTTACGATAACTATGGCTACACCTTC.

This chain connects TRBV7-9 to TRBJ2-7; D is perhaps TRBD2 (5 bases). Germline CDR1 SEHNR, CDR2 FQNEAQ (reference sequence). Trimming removed 1 base from V and 4 bases from J, with 8 bases in between. CDR3 length: 13 amino acids. The CDR3 loop is CASSLDPGYEQYF. CDR3 sequence (DNA): TGTGCCAGCAGCTTAGACCCGGGATACGAGCAGTACTTC.

This chain links TRBV5-6 with TRBJ1-4; D may be TRBD1 (5 bases). Germline V gene sequence: CDR1 SGHDT, CDR2 YYEEEE. CDR3 length equals 14 residues. The germline V and J ends were trimmed by 4 bases and 10 bases, with 17 bases remaining between them. The CDR3 DNA reads as TGTGCCAGCAGCCTCGGGGGGAGTGTAAGAAAACTGTTTTTT. It translates to CASSLGGSVRKLFF.